The rows below give T cell receptor beta chains drawn from one sample of a study of cytomegalovirus exposure and HLA in healthy donors. TCRdb's table, derived via immunoSEQ multiplex PCR, lists solely in-frame clones and lacks some. Of approximately 140,000 clones in the sample, 70% to 80% were seen once. Sequenced material: PBMCs. The receptors shown here come from a human donor in good health. The CDR3 runs from the conserved cysteine through the conserved F or W. A D gene is named only where the DNA matches it firmly. A row's size may be missing; if present it is once, few, many or a size class.

size: -
V: TRBV30
D: TRBD1
J: TRBJ1-1
DNA: TGTGCCTGGAGTGGGGGAACATCCCGGGACAGGGGGCGGGTGACTGAAGCTTTCTTT
CDR3: CAWSGGTSRDRGRVTEAFF

size: -
V: TRBV28
D: -
J: TRBJ1-5
DNA: TGTGCCAGCAGTCCCCTTCAGGTTTGGGCCGATCAGCCCCAGCATTTT
CDR3: CASSPLQVWADQPQHF

size: -
V: TRBV6-6
D: -
J: TRBJ1-2
DNA: TGTGCCAGCAGTTACGACAGAAACTATGGCTACACCTTC
CDR3: CASSYDRNYGYTF

size: -
V: TRBV5-4
D: -
J: TRBJ1-3
DNA: TGTGCCAGCAGCGAAGACAGCCGCAGGCCCCCTGGAAACACCATATATTTT
CDR3: CASSEDSRRPPGNTIYF

size: -
V: TRBV10-1
D: -
J: TRBJ2-5
DNA: TGCGCCAGCACCGAATACAGGATGGCGACCCAGTACTTC
CDR3: CASTEYRMATQYF

size: few
V: TRBV27
D: TRBD2
J: TRBJ2-3
DNA: TGTGCCAGCAGTTTACTTTTAGCGTCTAGCGGGGATCAAGATACGCAGTATTTT
CDR3: CASSLLLASSGDQDTQYF

size: -
V: TRBV5-4
D: TRBD1
J: TRBJ1-3
DNA: TGTGCCAGCAGCTGGGGACAGGGGTACTCTGGAAACACCATATATTTT
CDR3: CASSWGQGYSGNTIYF

size: once
V: TRBV5-1
D: TRBD2
J: TRBJ2-1
DNA: TGCGCCAGCAGCTTTGTTAGCGGGGGGTACAATGAGCAGTTCTTC
CDR3: CASSFVSGGYNEQFF

size: -
V: TRBV5-1
D: -
J: TRBJ2-7
DNA: TGCGCCAGCAGCTCGAGGGGGGGGACCTACGAGCAGTACTTC
CDR3: CASSSRGGTYEQYF

size: few
V: TRBV9
D: TRBD2
J: TRBJ2-5
DNA: TGTGCCAGCAGCGACAAGACAGCGGGGGGGGCAGGGACCCAGTACTTC
CDR3: CASSDKTAGGAGTQYF

size: -
V: TRBV6-6
D: -
J: TRBJ2-7
DNA: TGTGCCAGCAGAGCTCAGGGGTACGAGCAGTACTTC
CDR3: CASRAQGYEQYF

size: -
V: TRBV30
D: TRBD2
J: TRBJ2-3
DNA: TGTGCCTGGAGTGTACGGGAGGGGGCAGATACGCAGTATTTT
CDR3: CAWSVREGADTQYF

size: -
V: TRBV12-5
D: -
J: TRBJ2-5
DNA: TGTGCTAGTGGTTTGTACAACCAAGAGACCCAGTACTTC
CDR3: CASGLYNQETQYF

size: -
V: TRBV11-2
D: -
J: TRBJ2-3
DNA: TGTGCCAGCAGCTTAGAAGTGGGCGCCCTCACAGATACGCAGTATTTT
CDR3: CASSLEVGALTDTQYF

size: -
V: TRBV27
D: -
J: TRBJ2-2
DNA: TGTGCCAGCAGTTACCGACACCGAGGGTCCGGGGAGCTGTTTTTT
CDR3: CASSYRHRGSGELFF

size: -
V: TRBV9
D: TRBD2
J: TRBJ2-1
DNA: TGTGCCAGCAGCGTAGGACTAGCGGATTACAATGAGCAGTTCTTC
CDR3: CASSVGLADYNEQFF

size: -
V: TRBV5-6
D: -
J: TRBJ2-7
DNA: TGTGCCAGCAGCTTGGCGGGGATTGCGGGGAGCTCCTACGAGCAGTACTTC
CDR3: CASSLAGIAGSSYEQYF

size: few
V: TRBV6-5
D: TRBD2
J: TRBJ2-3
DNA: TGTGCCAGCAGTTACTCGAAATCGGGGGGGCGGGTTTTT
CDR3: CASSYSKSGGRVF

size: -
V: TRBV7-9
D: TRBD2
J: TRBJ2-3
DNA: TGTGCCAGCAGCCCTAGACTAGCGGGAGTCAGCACAGATACGCAGTATTTT
CDR3: CASSPRLAGVSTDTQYF

size: once
V: TRBV7-3
D: TRBD1
J: TRBJ1-1
DNA: TGTGCCAGCAGCTTTACAGGGGGCGCCGACACTGAAGCTTTCTTT
CDR3: CASSFTGGADTEAFF

size: -
V: TRBV7-2
D: TRBD1
J: TRBJ1-5
DNA: TGTGCCAGCAGCTTAGCGCAGGGGGCTCAGCCCCAGCATTTT
CDR3: CASSLAQGAQPQHF

size: -
V: TRBV5-4
D: TRBD2
J: TRBJ2-3
DNA: TGTGCCAGCAGCTCGTATAGCGGGGGCACAGATACGCAGTATTTT
CDR3: CASSSYSGGTDTQYF

size: -
V: TRBV19
D: -
J: TRBJ2-7
DNA: TGTGCCAGTAGTATTGATAGGGGTTCCTACGAGCAGTACTTC
CDR3: CASSIDRGSYEQYF

size: -
V: TRBV19
D: TRBD1
J: TRBJ2-5
DNA: TGTGCCAGTAGTATTGACAGGGGGCTCTGGGAGACCCAGTACTTC
CDR3: CASSIDRGLWETQYF

size: -
V: TRBV6-1
D: -
J: TRBJ1-1
DNA: TGTGCCAGCAGCGCCACCTGGGGGGTTGAAGCTTTCTTT
CDR3: CASSATWGVEAFF

size: -
V: TRBV14
D: -
J: TRBJ2-7
DNA: TGTGCCAGCAGCCAAGGGGCAGGGGTTTTTCGCGAGCAGTACTTC
CDR3: CASSQGAGVFREQYF

size: -
V: TRBV28
D: -
J: TRBJ2-1
DNA: TGTGCCAGCAGTATATCAGGGGCCTACAATGAGCAGTTCTTC
CDR3: CASSISGAYNEQFF

size: -
V: TRBV5-1
D: -
J: TRBJ2-5
DNA: TGCGCCAGCAGCTTGGGATTTCGGTACCAAGAGACCCAGTACTTC
CDR3: CASSLGFRYQETQYF

size: once
V: TRBV7-9
D: -
J: TRBJ2-7
DNA: TGTGCCAGCAGCCCCGCGGCCCAGGGTAACGAGCAGTACTTC
CDR3: CASSPAAQGNEQYF

size: -
V: TRBV4-3
D: TRBD1
J: TRBJ2-7
DNA: TGCGCCAGCAGCCAAGGACAGGGAGCCTACGAGCAGTACTTC
CDR3: CASSQGQGAYEQYF

size: -
V: TRBV7-9
D: -
J: TRBJ1-1
DNA: TGTGCCAGCAGCTTAGGGTCTTTAGGGACTTTGAACACTGAAGCTTTCTTT
CDR3: CASSLGSLGTLNTEAFF

size: -
V: TRBV7-6
D: TRBD1
J: TRBJ2-7
DNA: TGTGCCAGCAGCTTAGATTTGGGCAGGGGGCGTGGAGAGCAGTACTTC
CDR3: CASSLDLGRGRGEQYF

size: -
V: TRBV5-4
D: -
J: TRBJ1-5
DNA: TGTGCCAGCAGCCGCGACGGGGGTCATCAGCCCCAGCATTTT
CDR3: CASSRDGGHQPQHF

size: -
V: TRBV5-4
D: -
J: TRBJ2-2
DNA: TGTGCCAGCAGCTTTTATGCAGGGATGGGAACCGGGGAGCTGTTTTTT
CDR3: CASSFYAGMGTGELFF

size: -
V: TRBV6-5
D: -
J: TRBJ2-2
DNA: TGTGCCACTATGCCGAGACGGGGGAACACCGGGGAGCTGTTTTTT
CDR3: CATMPRRGNTGELFF

size: -
V: TRBV7-9
D: TRBD2
J: TRBJ2-5
DNA: TGTGCCAGCAGCTATGTGATAGCGGGAGAAGAGACCCAGTACTTC
CDR3: CASSYVIAGEETQYF